This T cell receptor (beta chain) appears in the sequencing data of a study of cytomegalovirus exposure and HLA in healthy donors. At the level of the study: The approximately 120 validation repertoires, a later analysis reported, used the same platform as the approximately 700 first-cohort repertoires.

From germline, CDR1 is MNHEY and CDR2 SMNVEV (reference sequence). Trimming took off 10 bases at V and 0 bases at J, with 16 bases between the two ends. CDR3 size: 15 residues. Study results and caveats: Among the CMV-associated chains, three were confirmed in vitro as specific for CMV antigens. The tendency of first-cohort TCR clusters to co-occur in the 120 or so validation repertoires was identified by a subsequent analysis. The authors listed roughly 150 TCR beta chains as cytomegalovirus-associated.

This table comes from immunoSEQ multiplex PCR, and its TCRdb copy is limited to in-frame clones, with some not included. The data show more than 250,000 clones, roughly nine tenths seen once. In regard to this clone: Its antigen is as yet unknown.

What was sequenced was PBMCs. The TCR comes from a woman aged 25-40 years in good health and CMV-seropositive. V is TRBV27 and J is TRBJ1-5, with TRBD1 as a possible D gene (5 bases). The CDR3 region is CATMGGANSNQPQHF. The CDR3 DNA reads as TGTGCCACCATGGGGGGTGCCAATAGCAATCAGCCCCAGCATTTT.